The 31 T cell receptor beta chains presented below share a single source sample, sequenced in a study of cytomegalovirus exposure and HLA in healthy donors. 13 Jbeta primers and 60 Vbeta primers were used for the PCR. TCRdb keeps only in-frame clones here, not all; method: immunoSEQ multiplex PCR. This table has fewer than 200,000 clones, 73% appearing once. The sample comprised PBMCs. All receptors come from a woman under 30 in good health and CMV-seropositive.

The V and J genes are TRBV7-2 and TRBJ1-2; the D is unclear. The CDR3 is 14 residues long. CDR1 is SGHTA and CDR2 is FQGNSA in the germline V gene. The V end was cut by 0 bases, the J end by 5 bases, with 10 bases between. CDR3 DNA: TGTGCCAGCAGCTTAGCCGCGGACTCGTATGGCTACACCTTC. It codes for CASSLAADSYGYTF.

The count of this clone is one. The DNA for the CDR3 is TGTGCCAGCAGCCCGACTGGAACAGGCGTCTATGGCTACACCTTC. Translating it yields CASSPTGTGVYGYTF. The J gene is TRBJ1-2, the V gene TRBV9; perhaps TRBD1 as D (5 bases). V lost 4 bases and J 4 bases, leaving 17 bases between the germline ends. Germline V CDR1 and CDR2: SGDLS, YYNGEE. The CDR3 loop spans 15 amino acids.

The chain joins TRBV5-6 to TRBJ1-5; 10 bases agree with TRBD1. Germline V gene data show CDR1 as SGHDT and CDR2 as YYEEEE. This CDR3 contains 16 residues. J gave up 7 bases and V 0 bases, and 7 bases lay outside the gene matches. The CDR3 region has the DNA TGTGCCAGCAGCTTGGCGGGACAGGGGCCGGGGCAGCCCCAGCATTTT. Amino acid sequence: CASSLAGQGPGQPQHF.

This clone showed up just once. The chain combines TRBV30 with TRBJ2-1; D gene ambiguous. The CDR3 is 11 amino acids. Germline lookup yields CDR1 GTSNPN and CDR2 SVGIG (reference sequence). The V and J ends lost 0 bases and 6 bases respectively, with 3 bases between them. DNA for the CDR3: TGTGCCTGGAGTGTACTCAATGAGCAGTTCTTC. Encoded protein: CAWSVLNEQFF.

The genes are TRBV7-3 and TRBJ2-1, with 8 bases fitting TRBD2. The CDR3 has 13 residues. After removal of 3 bases from V and 9 bases from J, the junction contained 4 bases not matched to a gene. Germline V gives CDR1 SGHTA, CDR2 FQGTGA. The CDR3 sequence is CASSFGGEGEQFF. The CDR3 region has the DNA TGTGCCAGCAGCTTCGGGGGGGAGGGTGAGCAGTTCTTC.

The J gene is TRBJ2-7, the V gene TRBV15, with 9 nucleotides matching TRBD1. The germline gives CDR1 LNHNV, CDR2 YYDKDF (reference sequence). With V trimmed by 0 bases and J by 5 bases, 8 bases remained unmatched. The CDR3 is 16 residues long. CDR3 bases: TGTGCCACCAGCAGAGATAGGAACAGGGGGCTGGACGAGCAGTACTTC. It specifies CATSRDRNRGLDEQYF.

This chain joins TRBV5-5 and TRBJ1-2; no reliable D call. The CDR3 covers 13 residues. V dropped 6 bases and J dropped 0 bases, with 9 bases sitting between them. Germline CDR1 SGHKS, CDR2 YYEKEE (reference sequence). The CDR3 loop is CASNPRANYGYTF. CDR3 sequence (DNA): TGTGCCAGCAACCCTAGAGCTAACTATGGCTACACCTTC. The full variable domain, in which reference TRBV5-5 and TRBJ1-2 provide the parts outside the CDR3, is DAGVTQSPTHLIKTRGQQVTLRCSPISGHKSVSWYQQVLGQGPQFIFQYYEKEERGRGNFPDRFSARQFPNYSSELNVNALLLGDSALYLCASNPRANYGYTFGSGTRLTVV.

The rearrangement joins TRBV5-1 to TRBJ1-1, with 7 bases that match TRBD1. The germline gives CDR1 SGHRS, CDR2 YFSETQ. The CDR3 loop spans 14 amino acids. J was trimmed by 5 bases and V by 0 bases; bases with no gene match: 4. The CDR3: CASSLGQGMTEAFF. The CDR3 DNA is TGCGCCAGCAGCTTGGGACAGGGTATGACTGAAGCTTTCTTT. Drawing the rest from reference TRBV5-1 and TRBJ1-1, the complete variable domain is KAGVTQTPRYLIKTRGQQVTLSCSPISGHRSVSWYQQTPGQGLQFLFEYFSETQRNKGNFPGRFSGRQFSNSRSEMNVSTLELGDSALYLCASSLGQGMTEAFFGQGTRLTVV.

The CDR3 is CASTKDRSDTEAFF. CDR3 in DNA: TGTGCCAGCACCAAGGACAGGAGTGACACTGAAGCTTTCTTT. The V call is TRBV28, the J call TRBJ1-1; TRBD1 agrees at 7 bases. J lost 3 bases, V lost 7 bases, and 8 bases had no gene match. This CDR3 contains 14 residues. Germline V gene lookup returns CDR1 MDHEN and CDR2 SYDVKM.

The CDR3 region is CASPDSKTYEQYF. The CDR3 nucleotides read TGTGCCAGCCCGGACAGCAAAACCTACGAGCAGTACTTC. The genes are TRBV6-1 and TRBJ2-5, with a tentative D call TRBD1 (6 bases). The better agreement between TRBJ2-7 and the DNA end casts doubt on the J call. The CDR3 runs 13 residues. Germline V gives CDR1 MNHNS, CDR2 SASEGT.

The genes are TRBV9 and TRBJ2-5; possible D gene TRBD2, 7 bases. V was trimmed by 4 bases and J by 5 bases, leaving 18 bases between them. The CDR3 runs to 15 residues. The germline CDR1 and CDR2 sequences are SGDLS and YYNGEE. CDR3 nucleotides: TGTGCCAGCAGCCCCCAGCACGGGGGGCCGGAGACCCAGTACTTC. Protein sequence: CASSPQHGGPETQYF.

V usage is TRBV9 and J usage is TRBJ2-7; the match to TRBD2 covers 10 bases. Germline assignment: CDR1 SGDLS and CDR2 YYNGEE. The CDR3 runs 14 residues. After removal of 3 bases from V and 6 bases from J, the junction contained 6 bases not matched to a gene. For the CDR3, the DNA is TGTGCCAGCAGCGATGGGACTAGCGCGGGCGAGCAGTACTTC. It encodes CASSDGTSAGEQYF.

This clone showed up just once. The chain uses TRBV6-5 and TRBJ2-3; possible D gene TRBD2, 7 bases. Looked up from germline, CDR1 is MNHEY and CDR2 is SVGAGI. Trimming removed 7 bases at V and 5 bases at J, with 16 bases between. The CDR3 is 14 residues long. This CDR3 reads CASTEGGGRDTQYF. CDR3 bases: TGTGCCAGCACTGAGGGGGGGGGCCGAGATACGCAGTATTTT.

The rearrangement links TRBV9 to TRBJ1-1; D is unresolved. The CDR3 spans 14 residues. The V gene lost 4 bases and the J gene lost 4 bases, with 14 bases spanning the gap. Germline V gene sequence: CDR1 SGDLS, CDR2 YYNGEE. This chain's CDR3 is CASSPRLAGTEAFF. CDR3 DNA sequence: TGTGCCAGCAGCCCCAGGCTGGCGGGCACTGAAGCTTTCTTT.

A few counts support this clone. The chain is built from TRBV6-5 and TRBJ2-2; tentative D call: TRBD2 (5 bases). This CDR3 is 13 amino acids long. V gave up 0 bases and J gave up 7 bases, with 6 bases separating them. Per the germline V gene, CDR1 is MNHEY and CDR2 is SVGAGI. This CDR3 is CASSYSRDGELFF. Here the CDR3 DNA reads TGTGCCAGCAGTTACTCCCGGGACGGGGAGCTGTTTTTT.

V and J are TRBV27 and TRBJ2-1; 13 bases fit TRBD2. From germline, CDR1 is MNHEY and CDR2 SMNVEV (reference sequence). V dropped 3 bases and J dropped 9; count of bases not matched to a gene: 2. The CDR3 has 14 residues. CDR3 protein: CASSFGLAGVEQFF. The CDR3 region has the DNA TGTGCCAGCAGTTTTGGACTAGCGGGGGTTGAGCAGTTCTTC.

This clone was detected only a few times. The J gene is TRBJ1-2, the V gene TRBV28; 7 bases map to TRBD1. Losses at the gene ends were 7 bases for V and 4 bases for J; bases not matched to a gene: 9. Germline CDR1 and CDR2: MDHEN and SYDVKM. The CDR3 sequence is 14 residues long. CDR3 coding DNA: TGTGCCAGCAACCCGACAGGGTCCGGCTATGGCTACACCTTC. This gives the protein CASNPTGSGYGYTF.

As regards this clone: This same CDR3 is encoded by further DNA sequences in the sample. The V gene is TRBV9, the J gene TRBJ2-1; the match to TRBD2 covers 7 bases. The CDR3 has 15 amino acids. The germline V gene has CDR1 SGDLS and CDR2 YYNGEE. Unmatched junction bases numbered 4, after V lost 4 bases and J lost 0 bases. This CDR3 is CASSPRLASYNEQFF. DNA of the CDR3: TGTGCCAGCAGCCCCCGACTAGCCTCCTACAATGAGCAGTTCTTC. The full variable domain, in which reference TRBV9 and TRBJ2-1 provide the parts outside the CDR3, is DSGVTQTPKHLITATGQRVTLRCSPRSGDLSVYWYQQSLDQGLQFLIQYYNGEERAKGNILERFSAQQFPDLHSELNLSSLELGDSALYFCASSPRLASYNEQFFGPGTRLTVL.

The chain employs TRBV5-1 and TRBJ2-7; 10 bases are shared with TRBD2. Trimming removed 4 bases from V and 6 bases from J; junction bases left unmatched: 13. Germline V gene lookup returns CDR1 SGHRS and CDR2 YFSETQ. The length of the CDR3 is 16 residues. CDR3 sequence (DNA): TGCGCCAGCAGCAGTCGGACTAGCGGATCGGGCGGCGAGCAGTACTTC. Amino acid sequence: CASSSRTSGSGGEQYF. The whole variable domain, filled in from reference TRBV5-1 and TRBJ2-7, reads KAGVTQTPRYLIKTRGQQVTLSCSPISGHRSVSWYQQTPGQGLQFLFEYFSETQRNKGNFPGRFSGRQFSNSRSEMNVSTLELGDSALYLCASSSRTSGSGGEQYFGPGTRLTVT.

The chain carries TRBV5-1 and TRBJ1-5, with D hard to call. CDR3 size: 13 residues. Germline V lookup: CDR1 SGHRS, CDR2 YFSETQ. Trimming cost V 0 bases and J 5 bases, with 6 bases left between them. CDR3 region: CASSLEPDQPQHF. Written as DNA, the CDR3 is TGCGCCAGCAGCTTGGAACCGGATCAGCCCCAGCATTTT.

This clone came up a few times. This sequence joins TRBV27 and TRBJ1-2, with 8 bases matching TRBD1. V was clipped by 1 base and J by 6 bases; unmatched bases: 1. Germline V gene sequence: CDR1 MNHEY, CDR2 SMNVEV (reference sequence). The CDR3 is made up of 13 amino acids. The CDR3 sequence is CASSLWTGHGYTF. CDR3 DNA sequence: TGTGCCAGCAGTTTATGGACAGGGCATGGCTACACCTTC.

This chain uses TRBV6-5 with TRBJ1-5, with 7 bases identical to TRBD1. Trimming at V came to 4 bases and at J to 2 bases, leaving 8 bases not matched to a gene. This CDR3 has 16 amino acids. Germline lookup yields CDR1 MNHEY and CDR2 SVGAGI. CDR3 sequence (DNA): TGTGCCAGCAGTTCTGACAGGGCTTGGGGCAATCAGCCCCAGCATTTT. It specifies CASSSDRAWGNQPQHF.

This clone was counted only a few times. The chain links TRBV11-3 to TRBJ2-1, with a weak D call TRBD1 (5 bases). The CDR3 length is 13 residues. V dropped 5 bases and J dropped 6 bases, with 11 bases sitting between them. CDR1 is SGHNT, CDR2 YENEEA, per germline. For the CDR3, the DNA is TGTGCCAGCAGCGTCGACAGCCCCAATGAGCAGTTCTTC. This gives the protein CASSVDSPNEQFF.

This chain connects TRBV28 to TRBJ2-7; D possibly corresponds to TRBD2 (5 bases). The CDR3 loop spans 13 amino acids. The germline V gene has CDR1 MDHEN and CDR2 SYDVKM. Deletions cut 8 bases from V and 9 bases from J, with 20 bases between. CDR3 residues: CASSYPKNRGQYF. The CDR3 coding sequence is TGTGCCAGCTCTTATCCGAAAAACCGGGGGCAGTACTTC.

Regarding this clone: This sample also contains other DNA sequences that code for the same CDR3. This chain uses TRBV2 with TRBJ1-2; 7 nucleotides align to TRBD1. Germline loops: CDR1 SNHLY, CDR2 FYNNEI. V lost 4 bases and J lost 7; bases outside the gene matches: 9. The CDR3 is made up of 14 amino acids. CDR3 nucleotide sequence: TGTGCCAGCAGTGGAGGAAAGGGGGCTGGTGGCTACACCTTC. Its translation is CASSGGKGAGGYTF.

The chain joins TRBV4-2 to TRBJ2-1, with a tentative D call TRBD2 (5 bases). Looked up from germline, CDR1 is LGHNA and CDR2 is YNFKEQ. V was pared by 0 bases and J by 7 bases, with 13 bases between. The CDR3 extends over 15 amino acids. CDR3 sequence (DNA): TGTGCCAGCAGCCAAGAAGCGGCCTATTTGAATGAGCAGTTCTTC. Protein sequence: CASSQEAAYLNEQFF.

V is TRBV28 and J is TRBJ1-2; 10 nucleotides align to TRBD1. The CDR3 runs to 14 residues. Trimming removed 7 bases from V and 5 bases from J; junction bases left unmatched: 7. Germline V lookup: CDR1 MDHEN, CDR2 SYDVKM. CDR3 protein: CASTGGTGVYGYTF. CDR3 DNA: TGTGCCAGCACCGGGGGGACAGGGGTATATGGCTACACCTTC.

This chain joins TRBV5-6 and TRBJ1-2; a weak D match, TRBD1 (6 bases). V was trimmed by 2 bases and J by 6 bases, leaving 11 bases between them. The germline V gene has CDR1 SGHDT and CDR2 YYEEEE. The CDR3 sequence is 13 residues long. The CDR3 DNA reads as TGTGCCAGCAGCTTTGGGGGCGCGGATGGCTACACCTTC. As protein: CASSFGGADGYTF.

In its sample, this clone was seen once. One end of the junction fails to match germline, which may point to a read error. This specimen includes other DNA sequences encoding the same CDR3. V gene TRBV7-2 combines with J gene TRBJ1-4; D might be TRBD1 (6 bases). Germline V gene data show CDR1 as SGHTA and CDR2 as FQGNSA. CDR3 length: 14 residues. The CDR3 DNA reads TGCGCCAGCAGCGATGGGGGCCGAGGGGAAAAACTGTTTTTT. It is translated as CASSDGGRGEKLFF.

The chain joins TRBV18 to TRBJ2-7, with 10 bases matching TRBD1. Unmatched junction bases numbered 11, after V lost 0 bases and J lost 6 bases. CDR3 length: 17 amino acids. Germline CDR1 KGHSH, CDR2 LQKENI. The CDR3 DNA follows: TGTGCCAGCTCACCACCTATCCCGTCCGGGACAGGGGTCGAGCAGTACTTC. It yields the protein CASSPPIPSGTGVEQYF.

Only a few counts were recorded for this clone. The chain employs TRBV9 and TRBJ1-2, with TRBD1 matching over 9 bases. CDR1 and CDR2 (germline): SGDLS, YYNGEE. V was pared by 3 bases and J by 8 bases, with 11 bases of the junction left unmatched. The CDR3 runs 15 residues. The CDR3 DNA is TGTGCCAGCAGCGGCGGGACAGGGACGGGATCGGGCTACACCTTC. This translates into CASSGGTGTGSGYTF.